The rows below give T cell receptor beta chains drawn from one sample of a study of blood T cells in healthy people across ages. TCRdb re-called the 5' RACE reads through MiXCR, storing one row per CDR3 protein. There are 600,000 to 1,000,000 distinct CDR3 sequences in the sample; more than 45% occur only once, and over 20% lies in the top ten. The specimen sequenced was blood. These receptors originate from a man younger than 45 in good health. CDR3s include the opening cysteine and the closing phenylalanine or tryptophan. The order of the fields is clone size, V gene, D gene, J gene, CDR3 length, CDR3 DNA, CDR3 protein. A D gene is named only where the DNA matches it firmly. Clone sizes are given selectively: once, few, many, or a class where the clone is expanded.

>-|TRBV7-2|-|TRBJ1-1|11
TGTGCCAGCAGCCCCTGGACTGAAGCTTTCTTT
CASSPWTEAFF
>-|TRBV20-1|TRBD2|TRBJ2-3|15
TGCAGTGCCGAGCAAAGACTAGCGGAGACAGATACGCAGTATTTT
CSAEQRLAETDTQYF
>-|TRBV20-1|TRBD1|TRBJ1-2|13
TGCAGTATTAGGGACAGGGGGTTCTATGGCTACACCTTC
CSIRDRGFYGYTF
>-|TRBV6-6|-|TRBJ1-4|14
TGTGCCAGCACCTCGGGGTTTACTAATGAAAAACTGTTTTTT
CASTSGFTNEKLFF
>few|TRBV27|-|TRBJ2-3|17
TGTGCCAGCAGTACTCCGCGGGAGTTAGGGGGTACAGATACGCAGTATTTT
CASSTPRELGGTDTQYF
>-|TRBV29-1|TRBD1|TRBJ1-2|13
TGCAGCGTACCGGGACAGGGGGCGGGGGGCTACACCTTC
CSVPGQGAGGYTF
>-|TRBV20-1|-|TRBJ1-5|17
TGCAGTGCACTAACCTTGCAGGGCACAATCAGCAATCAGCCCCAGCATTTT
CSALTLQGTISNQPQHF
>few|TRBV27|TRBD1|TRBJ1-6|16
TGTGCCAGCAGTTTGAAAGGACAGGGATATAATTCACCCCTCCACTTT
CASSLKGQGYNSPLHF
>-|TRBV20-1|-|TRBJ2-3|16
TGCAGTGCTTCCACCGGATGGGTACCTCCCACAGATACGCAGTATTTT
CSASTGWVPPTDTQYF
>-|TRBV5-1|-|TRBJ2-5|14
TGCGCCAGCAATATGGGAGGGGGTGAAGAGACCCAGTACTTC
CASNMGGGEETQYF
>-|TRBV20-1|-|TRBJ2-3|15
TGCAGTGCTAGAGTCCTCCGACTTCCAACAGATACGCAGTATTTT
CSARVLRLPTDTQYF
>-|TRBV5-5|TRBD2|TRBJ2-1|13
TGTGCCAGCAGCTCCCAGCCGGGACTACAGCAGTTCTTC
CASSSQPGLQQFF
>-|TRBV7-2|TRBD1|TRBJ1-2|15
TGTGCCAGCAGCATTCAAGGACAGGGGCAGGGTGGCTACACCTTC
CASSIQGQGQGGYTF
>-|TRBV7-8|TRBD2|TRBJ2-3|17
TGTGCCAGCAGCTTAGTAGCGGGGGGGATAGGAGCAGATACGCAGTATTTT
CASSLVAGGIGADTQYF
>-|TRBV29-1|-|TRBJ1-2|12
TGCAGCGTTGAGCAGCTTTACTATGGCTACACCTTC
CSVEQLYYGYTF
>-|TRBV4-3|TRBD1|TRBJ1-4|12
TGCGCCAGCAGCCACCGGACAGGAAAACTGTTTTTT
CASSHRTGKLFF
>-|TRBV2|TRBD1|TRBJ2-2|14
TGTGCCAGCAACGGACAGGGGGAGACCGGGGAGCTGTTTTTT
CASNGQGETGELFF
>-|TRBV21-1|-|TRBJ1-5|15
TGTGCCAGCAGCAAGGGGGAGCCCAAGGATCAGCCCCAGCATTTT
CASSKGEPKDQPQHF
>-|TRBV7-2|TRBD1|TRBJ1-6|16
TGTGCCAGCAGCTCACAGGGGGACAGGGGAAATTCACCCCTCCACTTT
CASSSQGDRGNSPLHF
>-|TRBV11-2|-|TRBJ1-5|13
TGTGCCAGCAGCTCCGGGAGCTATCAGCCCCAGCATTTT
CASSSGSYQPQHF
>-|TRBV11-1|-|TRBJ2-1|13
TGTGCCAGCAGTTCACCAGGGAGAGAGAAGCAGTTCTTC
CASSSPGREKQFF
>few|TRBV9|-|TRBJ1-2|15
TGTGCCAGCAGCGCCTCGGGACTGCCCGGCCGGGGCTACACCTTC
CASSASGLPGRGYTF
>-|TRBV29-1|-|TRBJ2-5|15
TGCAGCGTGTCGGGGGGCTGGGGGCCCCAGGAGACCCAGTACTTC
CSVSGGWGPQETQYF
>-|TRBV20-1|TRBD2|TRBJ2-7|16
TGCAGTGCTACCGGGACTAGCGGGAGGGGAATGGACGAGCAGTACTTC
CSATGTSGRGMDEQYF
>-|TRBV7-2|-|TRBJ2-3|15
TGTGCCAGCAGCTTGCGGACAGCAGTTACAGATACGCAGTATTTT
CASSLRTAVTDTQYF
>few|TRBV7-2|-|TRBJ2-7|14
TGTGCCAGCAGCGGACAAGGGGGGTTCTACGAGCAGTACTTC
CASSGQGGFYEQYF
>-|TRBV7-9|-|TRBJ1-4|15
TGTGCCAGCAGCTCGATCATGTCCTATCATGAAAAACTGTTTTTT
CASSSIMSYHEKLFF
>-|TRBV12-3/TRBV12-4|-|TRBJ1-4|13
TGTGCCAGCAGTTTCCCAACGCTTGAAAAACTGTTTTTT
CASSFPTLEKLFF
>many|TRBV2|-|TRBJ2-6|16
TGTGCCTGCCGCCGGACTTTGTCAACGGCAACCAACGTCCTGACTTTC
CACRRTLSTATNVLTF
>few|TRBV29-1|-|TRBJ1-2|13
TGCAGCGTTGCAAGGACAGCCACCTATGGCTACACCTTC
CSVARTATYGYTF
>-|TRBV20-1|-|TRBJ2-7|13
TGCAGTGCTAGACGGGGGCCTGAATACGAGCAGTACTTC
CSARRGPEYEQYF
>-|TRBV7-2|-|TRBJ1-3|14
TGTGCCAGCAGCTTAGACAGCGGCACGAACACCATATATTTT
CASSLDSGTNTIYF
>-|TRBV3-1|TRBD1|TRBJ1-2|14
TGTGCCAGCAGCCCCCAGACAGGGATGGGCGGCTACACCTTC
CASSPQTGMGGYTF
>-|TRBV12-3/TRBV12-4|-|TRBJ2-6|15
TGTGCCAGCAGCCGAACAGGGACTGGGGCCAACGTCCTGACTTTC
CASSRTGTGANVLTF
>-|TRBV5-1|TRBD1|TRBJ2-2|13
TGCGCCAGCCAGGGGGCGAACACCGGGGAGCTGTTTTTT
CASQGANTGELFF
>once|TRBV4-2|TRBD1|TRBJ1-2|16
TGTGCCAGCAGCCAAGTAAGGGGACAGGGGAGCTATGGCTACACCTTC
CASSQVRGQGSYGYTF
>-|TRBV13|-|TRBJ1-6|14
TGTGCCAGCAGCCACGACAGGCGGAATTCACCCCTCCACTTT
CASSHDRRNSPLHF
>many|TRBV7-2|TRBD1|TRBJ1-2|12
TGTGCCACCGGGACAGTGAGTTATGGCTACACCTTC
CATGTVSYGYTF
>-|TRBV20-1|TRBD2|TRBJ2-1|15
TGCAGTGCTAGAGATCCAGCGGGAGGGTACAATGAGCAGTTCTTC
CSARDPAGGYNEQFF
>few|TRBV7-2|-|TRBJ2-1|14
TGTGCCAGCAGCTTTCACGGAGGCTACAATGAGCAGTTCTTC
CASSFHGGYNEQFF
>-|TRBV12-3/TRBV12-4|-|TRBJ2-3|14
TGTGCCAGCAGTTATATTACGGGGTCAGATACGCAGTATTTT
CASSYITGSDTQYF
>few|TRBV5-1|TRBD1|TRBJ2-1|18
TGCGCCAGCAGCTTGACGCCTACAGGGGTTGGAGTTCAATGGGAGCAGTTCTTC
CASSLTPTGVGVQWEQFF
>-|TRBV12-3/TRBV12-4|TRBD2|TRBJ2-1|14
TGTGCCAGCAGTTCACGACTAGCGGGGCAGAGAAAGTTCTTC
CASSSRLAGQRKFF
>-|TRBV20-1|-|TRBJ2-1|11
TGCAGTGCCGGCCGCTACAATGAGCAGTTCTTC
CSAGRYNEQFF
>-|TRBV7-2|-|TRBJ2-7|15
TGTGCCAGCAGCCTGCAGCCTATGAGCTCCTACGGGCAGTACTTC
CASSLQPMSSYGQYF